The 21 T cell receptor beta chains presented below share a single source sample, sequenced in a study of OX40 agonist ivuxolimab in advanced cancers. Only in-frame clones appear in the TCRdb table, and some are missing; sequencing was by immunoSEQ multiplex PCR. The sample consists of approximately 96,000 clones, around 91% of them appearing once. Sequencing was performed on CD4+ or CD8+ T cells sorted from blood, taken in a trial of the OX40 agonist ivuxolimab. The receptors were sampled from an adult with an advanced solid tumor such as melanoma, head and neck, liver or kidney cancer.

This clone was observed once. The J gene is TRBJ2-5, the V gene TRBV27, with D hard to call. The CDR3 spans 17 residues. Germline lookup yields CDR1 MNHEY and CDR2 SMNVEV (reference sequence). V was cut by 5 bases and J by 1 base, with 20 bases left in between. The CDR3 protein is CASSPLKGWLVQETQYF. The DNA for the CDR3 is TGTGCCAGCAGTCCCCTTAAGGGATGGTTGGTCCAAGAGACCCAGTACTTC.

On this clone: One end of the junction varies from germline; a read error may be responsible. This chain links TRBV7-7 with TRBJ2-2, with 10 bases identical to TRBD1. Germline V gene data show CDR1 as SSHAT and CDR2 as FNYEAQ (reference sequence). This CDR3 comprises 15 residues. CDR3 nucleotides: TGTGCTAGCAGCCCGCGGACAGGGGGGACCGGGGAGCTGTTTTTT. Translated: CASSPRTGGTGELFF.

This chain uses TRBV6-1 with TRBJ1-2; D unresolved. Per the germline V gene, CDR1 is MNHNS and CDR2 is SASEGT. There are 12 residues in the CDR3. Deletions cut 7 bases from V and 6 bases from J, with 12 bases between. The CDR3 loop reads CASNLLRDGYTF. CDR3 DNA: TGTGCCAGCAACCTCCTCCGGGATGGCTACACCTTC.

The chain uses TRBV5-1 and TRBJ1-4; 8 nucleotides align to TRBD1. Germline CDR1 SGHRS, CDR2 YFSETQ. This CDR3 region has 16 residues. V dropped 4 bases and J dropped 4; count of bases not matched to a gene: 9. The chain's CDR3 is CASSGGVGQDNEKLFF. In DNA form, the CDR3 reads TGCGCCAGCAGCGGGGGAGTGGGACAGGATAATGAAAAACTGTTTTTT.

The chain couples TRBV6-6 to TRBJ1-1; D is unclear. Germline assignment: CDR1 MNHNY and CDR2 SVGAGI (reference sequence). CDR3 size: 11 residues. The V gene lost 4 bases and the J gene lost 6 bases, with 6 bases spanning the gap. The CDR3, as DNA: TGTGCCAGCAGTTCCCCCCCTGAAGCTTTCTTT. Translated, it gives CASSSPPEAFF.

The gene calls are TRBV5-6 and TRBJ2-2; maybe TRBD2 (6 bases). Trimming shortened V by 4 bases and J by 7 bases, and 14 bases separated the two germline ends. Germline CDR1 and CDR2: SGHDT and YYEEEE. The CDR3 sequence is 14 residues long. The CDR3 sequence is CASSTGSGVGELFF. The CDR3 DNA reads TGTGCCAGCAGCACGGGTTCGGGAGTCGGGGAGCTGTTTTTT.

This chain uses TRBV4-3 with TRBJ2-1; D ambiguous. Germline V gene lookup returns CDR1 LGHNA and CDR2 YSLEER. The V gene lost 0 bases and the J gene lost 8 bases, with 14 bases spanning the gap. This CDR3 is 15 amino acids long. The CDR3 DNA is TGCGCCAGCAGCCAAGATTTAGACCCCTTCGATGAGCAGTTCTTC. It codes for CASSQDLDPFDEQFF.

The V and J genes are TRBV5-1 and TRBJ1-4, with D hard to call. Looked up from germline, CDR1 is SGHRS and CDR2 is YFSETQ. The V end lost 1 base, the J end lost 1 base, and 5 bases lay between the germline ends. The CDR3 consists of 14 residues. CDR3 protein: CASSLRLTNEKLFF. The CDR3 DNA follows: TGCGCCAGCAGCTTGCGGTTAACTAATGAAAAACTGTTTTTT.

The rearrangement uses TRBV2 and TRBJ2-3; D might be TRBD2 (5 bases). Trimming took 7 bases from V and 5 from J, leaving 19 bases between them. CDR1 SNHLY and CDR2 FYNNEI come from the germline V gene. The CDR3 covers 15 residues. CDR3 nucleotide sequence: TGTGCCAGCATGAATTTCGGACTCCTGGGAGATACGCAGTATTTT. Translating gives CASMNFGLLGDTQYF.

In this sample, this clone turned up a few times. The J gene is TRBJ1-5, the V gene TRBV28, with 9 bases matching TRBD1. The CDR3 totals 14 residues. V was clipped by 7 bases and J by 2 bases; unmatched bases: 3. CDR1 and CDR2 from the germline V gene are MDHEN and SYDVKM. In DNA form, the CDR3 reads TGTGCCAGCACCCGGGACAGGGGCAATCAGCCCCAGCATTTT. Its protein is CASTRDRGNQPQHF.

The V call is TRBV2, the J call TRBJ2-4; D gene ambiguous. The CDR3 is made up of 14 amino acids. Germline-derived CDR1 and CDR2 are SNHLY and FYNNEI. V lost 6 bases and J lost 0, with 9 bases in between. The CDR3 loop is CASRLSLAKNIQYF. The CDR3 coding sequence is TGTGCCAGCAGGCTATCACTAGCCAAAAACATTCAGTACTTC.

The genes are TRBV7-3 and TRBJ2-5; TRBD2 aligns across 11 bases. The CDR3 length is 14 residues. V dropped 5 bases and J dropped 3; count of bases not matched to a gene: 2. Germline CDR1 reads SGHTA; CDR2 reads FQGTGA. Here the CDR3 reads CASSPGLAEETQYF. In nucleotides, the CDR3 is TGTGCCAGCAGCCCGGGACTAGCGGAAGAGACCCAGTACTTC.

The chain is built from TRBV5-1 and TRBJ2-1; the match to TRBD1 covers 8 bases. The CDR3 sequence is 15 residues long. V lost 0 bases to trimming and J lost 9 bases; unmatched junction nucleotides: 8. Germline loops: CDR1 SGHRS, CDR2 YFSETQ. CDR3 coding DNA: TGCGCCAGCAGCTTGGCCCAATTACAGGGGGGTGAGCAGTTCTTC. It yields the protein CASSLAQLQGGEQFF.

The chain employs TRBV23-1 and TRBJ2-1; the match to TRBD2 covers 9 bases. TRBV23-1 counts as an open reading frame of uncertain function. This CDR3 has 17 residues. J was trimmed by 1 base and V by 4 bases; bases with no gene match: 8. In DNA, the CDR3 is TGCGCCAGCAGTCCCGGGGCGGGAGGGTCTTCCTACAATGAGCAGTTCTTC. It specifies CASSPGAGGSSYNEQFF.

The chain combines TRBV19 with TRBJ1-1; D is possibly TRBD1 (6 bases). Per the germline V gene, CDR1 is LNHDA and CDR2 is SQIVND (reference sequence). There are 14 residues in the CDR3. The germline V and J ends were trimmed by 3 bases and 4 bases, with 12 bases remaining between them. The CDR3 reads CASSIPGAGTEAFF. In DNA, the CDR3 is TGTGCCAGTAGTATCCCAGGGGCGGGCACTGAAGCTTTCTTT.

The V gene is TRBV5-1, the J gene TRBJ2-2; 7 positions match TRBD2. The CDR3 loop spans 17 amino acids. J was trimmed by 4 bases and V by 6 bases; bases with no gene match: 15. Germline V CDR1 and CDR2: SGHRS, YFSETQ. The DNA for the CDR3 is TGCGCCAGCAACAATGGCCGGGGCGGGAGTCCCACCGGGGAGCTGTTTTTT. Amino acids: CASNNGRGGSPTGELFF.

This clone was observed a handful of times. The rearrangement uses TRBV30 and TRBJ1-1, with unresolved D. Per the germline V gene, CDR1 is GTSNPN and CDR2 is SVGIG (reference sequence). The CDR3 has 14 residues. V lost 3 bases and J lost 1, with 12 bases in between. The CDR3 coding sequence is TGTGCCTGGAGCTATGGTGTAGAGAACACTGAAGCTTTCTTT. Its translation: CAWSYGVENTEAFF.

V is TRBV25-1 and J is TRBJ2-2; TRBD2 aligns across 8 bases. The trim removed 6 bases at V and 6 bases at J, leaving 15 bases unmatched. Germline CDR1 and CDR2: MGHDK and SYGVNS. There are 17 residues in the CDR3. The CDR3 protein is CASSSSGTRSFSGELFF. The CDR3 DNA reads TGTGCCAGCAGCTCCTCCGGGACTAGGTCATTCTCCGGGGAGCTGTTTTTT.

This clone was picked up a small number of times. The chain recombines TRBV4-1 with TRBJ2-1; D uncertain. This CDR3 has 12 residues. V was cut by 3 bases and J by 14 bases, with 14 bases left in between. Germline values: CDR1 MGHRA, CDR2 YSYEKL. The CDR3 coding sequence is TGCGCCAGCAGCCATGTGGAGATTTCGGAGTTCTTC. Protein sequence: CASSHVEISEFF.

V gene TRBV2 combines with J gene TRBJ2-7; D is possibly TRBD1 (6 bases). Germline V gene data show CDR1 as SNHLY and CDR2 as FYNNEI. This CDR3 contains 14 residues. V shed 4 bases and J shed 2 bases, with 12 bases lying between them. For the CDR3, the DNA is TGTGCCAGCAGTGTGGACAGACTGACCTACGAGCAGTACTTC. Protein product: CASSVDRLTYEQYF.

The chain couples TRBV27 to TRBJ1-2; 10 bases are a match to TRBD1. The CDR3 is 14 residues long. Trimming at V came to 3 bases and at J to 7 bases, leaving 5 bases not matched to a gene. Germline V lookup: CDR1 MNHEY, CDR2 SMNVEV (reference sequence). The chain's CDR3 is CASSFRDRGGGYTF. CDR3 bases: TGTGCCAGCAGTTTTAGGGACAGGGGTGGTGGCTACACCTTC.